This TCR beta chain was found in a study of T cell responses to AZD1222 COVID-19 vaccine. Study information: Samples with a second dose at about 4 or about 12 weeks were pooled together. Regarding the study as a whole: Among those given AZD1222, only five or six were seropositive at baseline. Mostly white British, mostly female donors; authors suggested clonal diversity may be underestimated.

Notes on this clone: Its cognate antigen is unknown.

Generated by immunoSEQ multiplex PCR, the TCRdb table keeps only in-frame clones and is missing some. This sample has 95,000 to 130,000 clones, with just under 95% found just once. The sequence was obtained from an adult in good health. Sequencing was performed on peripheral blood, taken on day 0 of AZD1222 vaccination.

CDR3 in amino acids: CAGTGGYEAFF. CDR3 in DNA: TGTGCCGGGACAGGCGGATATGAAGCTTTCTTT. The genes are TRBV12-3 or TRBV12-4 and TRBJ1-1, with TRBD1 identical over 8 bases. This CDR3 comprises 11 residues. V lost 11 bases and J lost 7; bases outside the gene matches: 6.